This T cell receptor (beta chain) was sequenced for a study of control samples from healthy donors and cancer patients. The assay was immunoSEQ multiplex PCR, and TCRdb's table has in-frame clones only and misses some. The sample yields about 110,000 clones, about nine tenths seen once. CDR1 and CDR2 from the germline V gene are LNHNV and YYDKDF (reference sequence). V shed 5 bases and J shed 0 bases, with 20 bases lying between them. This CDR3 is 18 amino acids long. The origin of this receptor is a human donor in good health. The donor label of this sample is uncertain. V is TRBV15 and J is TRBJ1-5; D is possibly TRBD1 (5 bases). Sequencing input: blood. CDR3 DNA: TGTGCCACCAGCTTTCCGATTGGGACCGATCCTAGCAATCAGCCCCAGCATTTT. Amino acid sequence: CATSFPIGTDPSNQPQHF.